Here is one T cell receptor beta chain with its context. As processed by the authors: By means of reference gene primer amplification, nucleated cell counts were estimated. The data were produced by immunoSEQ multiplex PCR, yet TCRdb's version contains in-frame clones alone and is incomplete. From that table come the V and J calls and clone size; the DNA was used to work out D and trimming. This sample has about 430,000 clones; more than 70% occur once, and the top ten carry about 1.4%. The sample is drawn from a study of blood T cell repertoires in COVID-19. The CDR3 is 13 residues long. Trimming stripped 10 bases from V and 2 bases from J, with 12 bases between. Germline CDR1 reads MNHNY; CDR2 reads SVGAGI (reference sequence).

Sequences were obtained from PBMCs or T cells enriched from blood (not recorded which). The source of this sequence is a woman aged 18-29 years who had been exposed to COVID-19. This chain links TRBV6-6 with TRBJ1-5; D unresolved. CDR3 residues: CATHGGGNQPQHF. CDR3 coding DNA: TGTGCCACACACGGCGGGGGCAATCAGCCCCAGCATTTT.